The 31 T cell receptor beta chains presented below share a single source sample, sequenced in a study of T cell clonality in common variable immunodeficiency. Findings and limits, study-wide: Common variable immunodeficiency TCR beta sequences reportedly had fewer deletions and N-nucleotide insertions.

Generated by immunoSEQ multiplex PCR, the TCRdb table keeps only in-frame clones and is missing some. In total the sample includes about 19,000 clones, none of them seen once. These receptors' antigens are unknown. Sequenced material: peripheral blood mononuclear cells. These receptors originate from a human donor with common variable immunodeficiency.

As to this clone: The read terminates 3 residues ahead of where the CDR3 ends, so the germline J gene completes it. V usage is TRBV7-2 and J usage is TRBJ2-1, with unresolved D. In germline, CDR1 is SGHTA, CDR2 FQGNSA. The CDR3 extends over 13 amino acids. Trimming took 5 bases from V and 0 from J, leaving 5 bases between them. The CDR3 sequence: CASSQSSYNEQFF. The sequenced CDR3 bases are TGTGCCAGCAGCCAGAGCTCCTACAATGAG.

About this clone: The read stops 3 residues short of the end of the CDR3; the missing end is completed from the germline J gene. This chain joins TRBV30 and TRBJ1-5, with D perhaps TRBD1 (5 bases). This CDR3 is 13 amino acids long. Trimming pared 0 bases from V and 6 bases from J, leaving 9 bases between. Germline V CDR1 and CDR2: GTSNPN, SVGIG (reference sequence). The part of the CDR3 DNA that was read is TGTGCCTGGAGTGTTCAGGGTGGTCAGCCC. Protein product: CAWSVQGGQP. The complete CDR3 sequence is CAWSVQGGQPQHF.

This clone was observed a handful of times. The CDR3 end lies 3 residues beyond the end of the read and is filled in from the germline J gene. This chain links TRBV7-7 with TRBJ2-1; possible D gene TRBD1, 5 bases. The CDR3 contains 14 residues. Germline V gene lookup returns CDR1 SSHAT and CDR2 FNYEAQ (reference sequence). Trimming took 1 base from V and 6 from J, leaving 10 bases between them. The CDR3 is CASSLGGRANEQFF. Partial CDR3 DNA: TGTGCCAGCAGCTTAGGGGGCAGGGCCAATGAG.

This clone appeared a few times. The observed sequence ends 3 residues before the CDR3 terminus, with the missing tail filled in from the germline J gene. This sequence joins TRBV18 and TRBJ1-4; D unresolved. CDR3 length equals 12 residues. The V gene's germline CDR1 is KGHSH and CDR2 LQKENI. V was shortened by 3 bases and J by 9 bases, with 8 bases between the two germline ends. The CDR3: CASSPLPQKLFF. The covered CDR3 bases are TGTGCCAGCTCACCCCTCCCCCAAAAA.

This clone came up a few times. Read sequence stops 3 residues before the CDR3 end, and the germline J gene provides the missing end. The chain links TRBV18 to TRBJ2-5, with 9 bases identical to TRBD1. The CDR3 totals 16 residues. CDR1 is KGHSH and CDR2 is LQKENI in the germline V gene. The trim removed 2 bases at V and 5 bases at J, leaving 9 bases unmatched. CDR3 loop: CASSPSGTGRRETQYF. The covered CDR3 bases are TGTGCCAGCTCACCAAGCGGGACAGGGCGGCGGGAGACC.

Note on this clone: The DNA ends 3 residues before the CDR3 does, and the rest of the CDR3 is filled in from the germline J gene. The chain employs TRBV7-2 and TRBJ1-4; D call uncertain. Germline V gene data show CDR1 as SGHTA and CDR2 as FQGNSA. There are 16 residues in the CDR3. V was clipped by 0 bases and J by 3 bases, with 11 bases between them. The CDR3 DNA, read in part, is TGTGCCAGCAGCTTAGCGGTCGGGGAAGCTAATGAAAAA. Protein product: CASSLAVGEANEK. The whole CDR3 is CASSLAVGEANEKLFF.

Regarding this clone: The read finishes 3 residues shy of the CDR3 end, and the germline J gene is used to complete it. V is TRBV6-2 or TRBV6-3 and J is TRBJ2-5; TRBD2 matches 13 bases. Germline-derived CDR1 and CDR2 are MNHEY and SVGEGT. The length of the CDR3 is 15 residues. V was pared by 2 bases and J by 5 bases, with 2 bases of the junction left unmatched. The CDR3 loop reads CASSYVTSGRETQYF. CDR3 DNA (partial): TGTGCCAGCAGTTACGTGACTAGCGGGAGGGAGACC.

This clone occurred a few times. With the read ending 3 residues before the CDR3 end, the germline J gene is used to fill in that end. The V and J genes are TRBV13 and TRBJ2-3; D might be TRBD2 (7 bases). The V end was cut by 11 bases, the J end by 3 bases, with 12 bases between. The germline CDR1 and CDR2 sequences are PRHDT and FYEKMQ (reference sequence). The CDR3 totals 12 residues. This chain's CDR3 is CASRGGTDTQYF. Incomplete CDR3 DNA: TGTGCCTCGAGGGGGGGGACAGATACG.

With respect to this clone: The read is 3 residues too short to cover the CDR3 end, so that end is filled in from the germline J gene. The gene calls are TRBV19 and TRBJ1-1, with a weak D call TRBD1 (6 bases). This CDR3 contains 15 residues. Trimming removed 10 bases from V and 1 base from J, with 19 bases in between. CDR1 LNHDA and CDR2 SQIVND come from the germline V gene (reference sequence). This chain's CDR3 is CATTSRTVTNTEAFF. The covered CDR3 bases are TGTGCCACAACATCCAGGACAGTTACGAACACTGAA.

On this clone: The read terminates 3 residues before the CDR3 end, so the remaining end is supplied by the germline J gene. This sequence joins TRBV7-9 and TRBJ2-7, with 7 bases matching TRBD1. The CDR3 runs 15 residues. Germline V gene sequence: CDR1 SEHNR, CDR2 FQNEAQ (reference sequence). Trimming cost V 1 base and J 4 bases; bases outside gene matches: 7. The covered CDR3 bases are TGTGCCAGCAGCTTAGGGGCAGGGGGTGTTTACGAG. Translating gives CASSLGAGGVYE. The full CDR3 is CASSLGAGGVYEQYF.

This clone was observed a handful of times. The CDR3 DNA, read in part, is TGTGCCAGCAGCACAAATCTGGACACTGAA. Its protein product is CASSTNLDTE. The whole CDR3 is CASSTNLDTEAFF. The gene calls are TRBV7-6 and TRBJ1-1, with no clear D. Read data end 3 residues before the CDR3 end; the end is taken from the germline J gene. V was trimmed by 5 bases and J by 3 bases, leaving 10 bases between them. CDR1 is SGHVS, CDR2 FNYEAQ, per germline. This CDR3 is built from 13 residues.

This clone was counted a few times. The read falls 3 residues short of the CDR3 end, and the missing part is taken from the germline J gene. The V and J genes are TRBV5-1 and TRBJ2-2; 10 bases agree with TRBD1. Germline CDR1 is SGHRS and CDR2 is YFSETQ. V was clipped by 1 base and J by 5 bases; unmatched bases: 2. CDR3 length equals 15 residues. CDR3 sequence: CASSLWDRGTGELFF. The CDR3 bases that were read are TGCGCCAGCAGCTTGTGGGACAGGGGAACCGGGGAG.

As for this clone: Read sequence stops 3 residues before the CDR3 end, and the germline J gene provides the missing end. The chain has TRBV7-9 and TRBJ1-2; TRBD1 matches 9 bases. The CDR3 consists of 13 residues. Germline V gives CDR1 SEHNR, CDR2 FQNEAQ (reference sequence). CDR3 DNA (partial): TGTGCCAGCAGCTTAGGGGACAGGGACGGC. Translation: CASSLGDRDG. The complete CDR3 protein is CASSLGDRDGYTF.

This clone was seen a handful of times. The CDR3 extends 3 residues past the end of the read, so its final part is completed from the germline J gene. The chain employs TRBV30 and TRBJ2-7; D uncertain. V lost 0 bases, J lost 4 bases, and 7 bases lay in between. Germline lookup yields CDR1 GTSNPN and CDR2 SVGIG (reference sequence). This CDR3 has 12 amino acids. CDR3 bases read: TGTGCCTGGAGTGTTATTTTGTACGAG. It codes for CAWSVILYE. The entire CDR3 is CAWSVILYEQYF.

There are a few counts of this clone. The read terminates 3 residues before the CDR3 end, so the remaining end is supplied by the germline J gene. The rearrangement links TRBV6-2 or TRBV6-3 to TRBJ2-5, with 7 bases lining up with TRBD2. Germline values: CDR1 MNHEY, CDR2 SVGEGT. The CDR3 sequence is 16 residues long. The trim removed 8 bases at V and 0 bases at J, leaving 12 bases unmatched. CDR3 protein: CASAPGLADYQETQYF. Incomplete CDR3 DNA: TGTGCCAGCGCCCCGGGGCTAGCGGACTACCAAGAGACC.

This clone was observed a handful of times. The read stops 3 residues short of the end of the CDR3; the missing end is completed from the germline J gene. The J gene is TRBJ1-5, the V gene TRBV5-6, with D hard to call. Trimming cost V 2 bases and J 0 bases, with 9 bases left between them. CDR1 SGHDT and CDR2 YYEEEE come from the germline V gene. CDR3 length equals 15 residues. CDR3 amino acids: CASSFSGYSNQPQHF. The part of the CDR3 DNA that was read is TGTGCCAGCAGCTTTTCGGGGTATAGCAATCAGCCC.

Comments on this clone: The read gets to within 3 residues of the CDR3 end, and the germline J gene fills in the rest. This chain connects TRBV19 to TRBJ2-6; TRBD1 or TRBD2 may be the D gene (5 bases each). V was shortened by 3 bases and J by 2 bases, with 11 bases between the two germline ends. There are 16 residues in the CDR3. The germline V gene encodes CDR1 LNHDA and CDR2 SQIVND (reference sequence). The sequenced CDR3 bases are TGTGCCAGTAGTATTTCAAGAGGGGCTGGGGCCAACGTC. It codes for CASSISRGAGANV. From start to end, the CDR3 is CASSISRGAGANVLTF.

This clone was observed at least ten times. The CDR3 extends 3 residues past the end of the read, so its final part is completed from the germline J gene. The rearrangement links TRBV5-6 to TRBJ1-4; 9 positions match TRBD1. Trimming at V came to 1 base and at J to 8 bases, leaving 6 bases not matched to a gene. The CDR3 contains 15 residues. CDR1 is SGHDT, CDR2 YYEEEE, per germline. The CDR3 is CASSLRVTGGEKLFF. The covered CDR3 bases are TGTGCCAGCAGCTTGCGGGTGACAGGGGGAGAAAAA.

The table lists this clone with many counts. The CDR3 extends 3 residues past the end of the read, so its final part is completed from the germline J gene. The rearrangement joins TRBV23-1 to TRBJ1-1; D is perhaps TRBD1 (6 bases). TRBV23-1 is designated an ORF whose function remains uncertain. V was shortened by 4 bases and J by 2 bases, with 17 bases between the two germline ends. This CDR3 is 16 amino acids long. The CDR3: CASSLNRDTQNTEAFF. CDR3 DNA (partial): TGCGCCAGCAGTCTAAACCGGGACACACAAAACACTGAA.

There are a few counts of this clone. The read is 3 residues too short to cover the CDR3 end, so that end is filled in from the germline J gene. V and J are TRBV19 and TRBJ2-5, with TRBD1 matching 8 bases. The germline CDR1 and CDR2 sequences are LNHDA and SQIVND (reference sequence). After removal of 4 bases from V and 5 bases from J, the junction contained 12 bases not matched to a gene. The CDR3 is 16 residues long. The covered CDR3 bases are TGTGCCAGTAGTACCGGGGACAGGTCGGGTGTGGAGACC. Its translation: CASSTGDRSGVET. The entire CDR3 is CASSTGDRSGVETQYF.

This clone was seen a handful of times. Read coverage stops 3 residues before the CDR3 terminus; the germline J gene supplies the remainder. The chain recombines TRBV6-2 or TRBV6-3 with TRBJ2-7, with 10 nucleotides matching TRBD1. Trimming took 6 bases from V and 2 from J; bases not matched to a gene: 4. Germline loops: CDR1 MNHEY, CDR2 SVGEGT. The CDR3 length is 14 residues. This CDR3 is CASRTGQGAYEQYF. The sequenced part of the CDR3 DNA is TGTGCCAGCAGGACCGGACAGGGGGCCTACGAG.

This clone was seen more than once but under ten times. The CDR3 end lies 3 residues beyond the end of the read and is filled in from the germline J gene. The chain carries TRBV18 and TRBJ2-1; TRBD2 matches 11 bases. The germline CDR1 and CDR2 sequences are KGHSH and LQKENI. The CDR3 is made up of 18 amino acids. V lost 2 bases and J lost 1; bases outside the gene matches: 7. The part of the CDR3 DNA that was read is TGTGCCAGCTCACCAATTAAATTAGCGGGGGGGTCCTACAATGAG. Translating gives CASSPIKLAGGSYNE. The full CDR3 protein is CASSPIKLAGGSYNEQFF.

With regard to this clone: Coverage ceases 3 residues before the CDR3 finishes, and the germline J gene fills in the end. The rearrangement links TRBV19 to TRBJ1-6, with 7 bases fitting TRBD1. Germline loops: CDR1 LNHDA, CDR2 SQIVND (reference sequence). Trimming took 4 bases from V and 8 from J; bases not matched to a gene: 5. This CDR3 has 14 residues. CDR3 region: CASSTDRVDSPLHF. Partial CDR3 DNA: TGTGCCAGTAGTACCGACAGGGTTGATTCACCC.

Only a few counts were recorded for this clone. The CDR3 is cut off 3 residues early in the read; its end comes from the germline J gene. The chain couples TRBV7-2 to TRBJ2-5; 13 nucleotides match TRBD2. This CDR3 contains 15 residues. Germline CDR1 and CDR2: SGHTA and FQGNSA. After removal of 4 bases from V and 4 bases from J, the junction contained 3 bases not matched to a gene. CDR3 residues: CASSYGLAGVETQYF. The DNA read from the CDR3 is TGTGCCAGCAGCTATGGACTAGCGGGAGTAGAGACC.

At least ten counts were recorded for this clone. The observed sequence ends 3 residues before the CDR3 terminus, with the missing tail filled in from the germline J gene. This chain links TRBV7-2 with TRBJ2-4; D might be TRBD2 (7 bases). The CDR3 is 15 residues long. Deletions cut 8 bases from V and 7 bases from J, with 21 bases between. Per germline, CDR1 SGHTA and CDR2 FQGNSA. The sequenced CDR3 bases are TGTGCCAGCGAGGAGGGGGGGTCGTCCCCCAACATT. This codes for CASEEGGSSPNI. Given in full, the CDR3 is CASEEGGSSPNIQYF.

Points on this clone: The CDR3 goes on 3 residues after the read ends, and that part is filled in from the germline J gene. V and J are TRBV19 and TRBJ2-1; D is perhaps TRBD1 (5 bases). The CDR3 length is 13 residues. V lost 3 bases and J 5 bases, leaving 8 bases between the germline ends. Germline values: CDR1 LNHDA, CDR2 SQIVND (reference sequence). The CDR3 loop reads CASSMTVNNEQFF. The sequenced CDR3 bases are TGTGCCAGTAGTATGACAGTTAACAATGAG.

On this clone: Read data end 3 residues before the CDR3 end; the end is taken from the germline J gene. The chain employs TRBV19 and TRBJ1-2; D unclear. The V gene's germline CDR1 is LNHDA and CDR2 SQIVND (reference sequence). The CDR3 is 12 amino acids. Trimming cost V 8 bases and J 2 bases, with 9 bases left between them. The CDR3 is CASHPRNYGYTF. Incomplete CDR3 DNA: TGTGCCAGTCACCCCCGGAACTATGGC.

This clone was seen a handful of times. The read stops 3 residues short of the end of the CDR3; the missing end is completed from the germline J gene. This chain connects TRBV6-1 to TRBJ1-1; 7 bases match TRBD1. Germline CDR1 reads MNHNS; CDR2 reads SASEGT. The CDR3 length is 15 residues. The junction had 5 bases not matched to a gene; V was cut back by 2 bases and J by 2 bases. Incomplete CDR3 DNA: TGTGCCAGCAGTGAAAGGGGGACAGCTAACACTGAA. This codes for CASSERGTANTE. The complete CDR3 reads CASSERGTANTEAFF.

Concerning this clone: The read halts 3 residues ahead of the CDR3 end, with the missing end drawn from the germline J gene. The chain carries TRBV5-1 and TRBJ1-1; D might be TRBD1 (5 bases). The CDR3 is 14 residues long. The germline CDR1 and CDR2 sequences are SGHRS and YFSETQ. With 1 base removed from V and 3 bases from J, the gap between germline ends came to 10 bases. The DNA read from the CDR3 is TGCGCCAGCAGCTTGATGACAGACTACACTGAA. Amino acid sequence: CASSLMTDYTE. The full CDR3 protein reads CASSLMTDYTEAFF.

This clone was seen at least ten times. CDR3 in amino acids: CASSLHRGEGLYFDEQFF. Partial CDR3 DNA: TGTGCCAGCAGTCTGCACCGAGGCGAGGGGTTGTATTTCGATGAG. The chain recombines TRBV28 with TRBJ2-1; D possibly uses TRBD1 or TRBD2 (5 bases each). The CDR3 goes on 3 residues after the read ends, and that part is filled in from the germline J gene. The CDR3 contains 18 residues. V was pared by 5 bases and J by 8 bases, with 28 bases between. CDR1 and CDR2 (germline): MDHEN, SYDVKM.

This clone was counted only a few times. The observed sequence ends 3 residues before the CDR3 terminus, with the missing tail filled in from the germline J gene. The V call is TRBV30, the J call TRBJ1-1; D unclear. Per germline, CDR1 GTSNPN and CDR2 SVGIG (reference sequence). The CDR3 consists of 12 residues. The DNA read from the CDR3 is TGTGCCTGGACCAACCCTGGACTAAAA. Encoded protein: CAWTNPGLK. The whole CDR3 sequence reads CAWTNPGLKAFF.